This T cell receptor (beta chain) was obtained from a study of T cell repertoires in cytomegalovirus infection. About the study: The authors relied on CMV epitopes, both recently identified HLA-C-restricted and well-studied HLA-B-restricted. Public TCR beta signature analysis indicated the presence of both CMV infection and matching HLA type. General observations from the study: HLA-C-restricted CMV-specific TCR beta clonotypes were dominant in the ex vivo response. CMV carriers having the relevant HLA were flagged by cumulative public TCR beta family frequency.

Each CDR3 protein gets one entry after TCRdb re-called the reads with MiXCR. The repertoire consists of around 900,000 distinct CDR3 sequences, with roughly 30% occurring once and the leading ten covering around an eighth. CDR1 SGDLS and CDR2 YYNGEE come from the germline V gene. The CDR3 runs to 15 residues. V lost 4 bases, J lost 7 bases, and 15 bases lay in between. A note on this clonotype: Its antigen is unknown.

The sequencing used cultured CD8+ T cells from PBMCs, collected from culture after CMV antigen stimulation. The chain is built from TRBV9 and TRBJ1-6; D unresolved. This TCR was recovered from a human donor in good health (CMV status not recorded). Some clones in this sample may be carry-over from other donors' samples. The CDR3 spells CASSQRPTPNSPLHF. DNA for the CDR3: TGTGCCAGCAGCCAACGGCCTACCCCCAATTCACCCCTCCACTTT.